This T cell receptor beta chain appears in the sequencing data of a study of early T cells in non-severe SARS-CoV-2 infection. This CDR3 is 15 amino acids long. V lost 5 bases to trimming and J lost 6 bases; unmatched junction nucleotides: 6. Germline CDR1 reads LGHDT; CDR2 reads YNNKEL (reference sequence). Tagging with unique molecular identifiers was applied to individual cDNA molecules. TCRdb re-analysed the 5' RACE reads in MiXCR, keeping a single row per CDR3 protein. The sample carries approximately 52,000 distinct CDR3 sequences, over 7% recorded once. This clonotype was obtained from an adult who was a healthcare worker with PCR-confirmed SARS-CoV-2 infection or an uninfected control (not recorded which). The chain is built from TRBV3-1 and TRBJ1-4; TRBD1 agrees at 10 bases. The specimen was whole blood. Written as DNA, the CDR3 is TGTGCCAGCAGCTTAAAGACAGGGGGCTATGAAAAACTGTTTTTT. This gives the protein CASSLKTGGYEKLFF. Together with reference TRBV3-1 and TRBJ1-4, the CDR3 gives the full variable domain: DTAVSQTPKYLVTQMGNDKSIKCEQNLGHDTMYWYKQDSKKFLKIMFSYNNKELIINETVPNRFSPKSPDKAHLNLHINSLELGDSAVYFCASSLKTGGYEKLFFGSGTQLSVL.